This passage covers 10 T cell receptor beta chains from one sample sequenced in a study of immune heterogeneity within non-small cell lung tumors. Genomic DNA extracted from bulk tumor tissue served as template. A total of about 0.55 ug was used per sample. During surgery, each primary tumor gave multiple biopsies spaced as far apart as possible. The study enrolled patients with untreated, newly diagnosed non-small cell lung cancer who underwent curative surgery. Multiplex PCR employing 32 V and 13 J primers generated amplicons of the TCR beta CDR3. TCRdb called the multiplex PCR reads again in MiXCR, with one record for every CDR3 protein. The repertoire holds about 10,000 distinct CDR3 sequences, with 26% as singletons. The sample comprised lung tumor tissue. The receptors derive from a woman aged 50 to 60 with non-small cell lung cancer.

By sample share, this clonotype is medium-sized. This chain uses TRBV30 with TRBJ2-2; a possible D gene is TRBD1 (6 bases). Germline V CDR1 and CDR2: GTSNPN, SVGIG (reference sequence). This CDR3 has 14 residues. V lost 0 bases, J lost 1 base, and 6 bases lay in between. The CDR3 nucleotides are TGTGCCTGGAGTGTAGGGGGGAACACCGGGGAGCTGTTTTTT. Translating gives CAWSVGGNTGELFF.

This clonotype showed up many times. The CDR3 is CASSQADQQPQHF. The CDR3 DNA reads TGCGCCAGCAGCCAAGCCGACCAGCAGCCCCAGCATTTT. This chain connects TRBV4-1 to TRBJ1-5; unclear D gene. The CDR3 contains 13 residues. The V end lost 1 base, the J end lost 7 bases, and 8 bases lay between the germline ends. Germline CDR1 and CDR2: MGHRA and YSYEKL.

This clonotype is medium-sized (0.01 to 0.1%) by share. The rearrangement links TRBV20-1 to TRBJ1-3; tentatively, D is TRBD1 (5 bases). Trimming pared 1 base from V and 2 bases from J, leaving 12 bases between. This CDR3 is built from 15 residues. Germline assignment: CDR1 DFQATT and CDR2 SNEGSKA (reference sequence). CDR3 in DNA: TGCAGTGCTAGAGTGGTGGGGGTTACTGGAAACACCATATATTTT. Amino acid sequence: CSARVVGVTGNTIYF.

By its share, this clonotype is medium-sized. This rearrangement joins TRBV11-3 to TRBJ1-3; maybe TRBD1 (6 bases). Germline values: CDR1 SGHNT, CDR2 YENEEA. V lost 4 bases and J lost 2, with 9 bases in between. The CDR3 contains 14 residues. CDR3 loop: CASSSGQTGNTIYF. In DNA form, the CDR3 reads TGTGCCAGCAGCTCCGGACAGACTGGAAACACCATATATTTT.

By share of the sample, this clonotype is medium-sized (0.01 to 0.1%). The chain recombines TRBV7-8 with TRBJ2-1; TRBD2 aligns across 12 bases. The CDR3 length is 17 residues. Per germline, CDR1 SGHVS and CDR2 FQNEAQ. With V trimmed by 3 bases and J by 7 bases, 10 bases remained unmatched. Here the CDR3 DNA reads TGTGCCAGCAGCTTCTCGACTCCTAGCGGGAGGGCAAATGAGCAGTTCTTC. It yields the protein CASSFSTPSGRANEQFF.

Ten or more counts support this clonotype. The gene calls are TRBV20-1 and TRBJ2-1, with 9 positions matching TRBD2. The CDR3 sequence is 17 residues long. Germline V CDR1 and CDR2: DFQATT, SNEGSKA (reference sequence). V dropped 3 bases and J dropped 8; count of bases not matched to a gene: 17. The CDR3 sequence is CSASYRPQGTSRYEQFF. The DNA for the CDR3 is TGCAGTGCTAGTTACAGACCCCAAGGGACTAGCAGGTATGAGCAGTTCTTC.

The rearrangement uses TRBV4-1 and TRBJ2-7, with D unresolved. From germline, CDR1 is MGHRA and CDR2 YSYEKL. Between the trimmed V and J ends, which lost 0 bases and 3 bases, there was a span of 9 bases. This CDR3 comprises 14 residues. CDR3 protein: CASSQETSGYEQYF. In nucleotides, the CDR3 is TGCGCCAGCAGCCAAGAGACAAGTGGCTACGAGCAGTACTTC.

This clonotype is a singleton in its sample. The chain recombines TRBV2 with TRBJ1-1; tentative D call: TRBD1 (6 bases). The CDR3 runs 19 residues. With 7 bases removed from V and 0 bases from J, the gap between germline ends came to 27 bases. Germline loops: CDR1 SNHLY, CDR2 FYNNEI. CDR3 sequence (DNA): TGTGCCAGCAACATAGCCCAATTTAGTCAGGGGAAAATGAACACTGAAGCTTTCTTT. Encoded protein: CASNIAQFSQGKMNTEAFF.

This chain links TRBV29-1 with TRBJ2-3; 7 nucleotides match TRBD1. The CDR3 is made up of 14 amino acids. Germline lookup yields CDR1 SQVTM and CDR2 ANQGSEA. With 6 bases clipped from V and 2 bases from J, the junction kept 8 bases outside the gene matches. CDR3 in amino acids: CSVFRQGVTDTQYF. The CDR3 bases are TGCAGCGTGTTCAGACAGGGCGTCACAGATACGCAGTATTTT.

In this sample, this clonotype turned up many times. The rearrangement links TRBV28 to TRBJ1-4; weak D call: TRBD1 (5 bases). V was pared by 6 bases and J by 12 bases, with 23 bases between. CDR1 is MDHEN, CDR2 SYDVKM, per germline. The CDR3 has 15 residues. The CDR3 DNA is TGTGCCAGCAGGCCCCCCGGGACTGATTTTGGTCAACTGTTTTTT. It specifies CASRPPGTDFGQLFF.